A single sample gave rise to the 20 T cell receptor beta chains below, sequenced in a study of CD8+ T cells in alopecia areata. Reverse transcribed after extraction, RNA yielded cDNA as the sequencing template. Assay: immunoSEQ multiplex PCR; the TCRdb copy retains only in-frame clones and omits some. The sample presents roughly 110,000 clones, none singletons. The sequenced sample was lesional skin. The receptor set was obtained from a C3H/HeJ mouse with alopecia areata. MHC haplotype: H2-k.

This clone was counted between two and nine times. Germline and genes here are mouse. The read comes to an end 4 residues before the CDR3 does, leaving the germline J gene to fill in the end. The rearrangement joins TRBV5 to TRBJ2-3; 8 bases are shared with TRBD2. This CDR3 has 16 amino acids. Trimming removed 1 base from V and 0 bases from J; junction bases left unmatched: 3. CDR1 and CDR2 from the germline V gene are LGHNA and YNLKQL (reference sequence). CDR3 DNA (partial): TGTGCCAGCAGCCAAGTGGGGGGGTATAGTGCAGAA. This sequence encodes CASSQVGGYSAE. The full-length CDR3 reads as CASSQVGGYSAETLYF.

Concerning this clone: Germline and genes: mouse. The read ends 4 residues shy of where the CDR3 ends; the end is completed using the germline J gene. The V and J genes are TRBV13-2 and TRBJ2-7; 12 bases agree with TRBD2. From germline, CDR1 is NNHNN and CDR2 SYGAGS (reference sequence). This CDR3 has 15 residues. V was pared by 5 bases and J by 0 bases, with 3 bases of the junction left unmatched. The CDR3: CASGTGGARSYEQYF. The CDR3 DNA, read in part, is TGTGCCAGCGGGACTGGGGGGGCGCGCTCCTAT.

This clone has ten or more counts. Gene names are mouse gene names. The observed sequence ends 4 residues before the CDR3 terminus, with the missing tail filled in from the germline J gene. The V gene is TRBV17, the J gene TRBJ2-1, with D possibly TRBD2 on 6 matching bases. Germline lookup yields CDR1 MNHDT and CDR2 YYDKIL. V gave up 2 bases and J gave up 0 bases, with 11 bases separating them. CDR3 length: 16 amino acids. The part of the CDR3 DNA that was read is TGTGCTAGCAGTAGAAAATTGGGGGATAACTATGCT. It translates to CASSRKLGDNYA. The entire CDR3 is CASSRKLGDNYAEQFF.

This clone was picked up many times. Mouse names are used for the genes. The missing CDR3 end, 4 residues past where the read stops, is filled in from the germline J gene. The chain is built from TRBV1 and TRBJ2-7; 11 bases line up with TRBD2. The CDR3 length is 16 residues. Germline CDR1 is NSQYPW and CDR2 is LRSPGD (reference sequence). CDR3 loop: CTCSAVLGLGGYEQYF. CDR3 DNA (partial): TGCACCTGCAGTGCAGTCCTCGGACTGGGGGGTTAT.

Regarding this clone: The germline and genes are mouse ones. The CDR3 is cut off 4 residues early in the read; its end comes from the germline J gene. The V gene is TRBV13-3, the J gene TRBJ1-1, with D unclear. The CDR3 covers 14 residues. Germline CDR1 NNHDY, CDR2 SYVADS. V was cut by 2 bases and J by 1 base, with 9 bases left in between. This chain's CDR3 is CASSEKTINTEVFF. The sequenced part of the CDR3 DNA is TGTGCCAGCAGTGAGAAGACAATAAACACA.

Remarks on this clone: Mouse gene names and germline throughout. The read falls 4 residues short of the CDR3 end, and the missing part is taken from the germline J gene. This chain joins TRBV1 and TRBJ1-1, with a weak D call TRBD1 (5 bases). CDR1 and CDR2 from the germline V gene are NSQYPW and LRSPGD (reference sequence). V gave up 0 bases and J gave up 0 bases, with 8 bases separating them. This CDR3 region has 15 residues. The sequenced part of the CDR3 DNA is TGCACCTGCAGTGCAGATGGACACACAAACACA. Amino acid sequence: CTCSADGHTNT. The complete CDR3 protein is CTCSADGHTNTEVFF. The whole variable domain, filled in from reference TRBV1 and TRBJ1-1, reads VTLLEQNPRWRLVPRGQAVNLRCILKNSQYPWMSWYQQDLQKQLQWLFTLRSPGDKEVKSLPGADYLATRVTDTELRLQVANMSQGRTLYCTCSADGHTNTEVFFGKGTRLTVV.

This clone was counted only a few times. The gene names here belong to mouse. The CDR3 end lies 4 residues beyond the end of the read and is filled in from the germline J gene. The chain employs TRBV13-2 and TRBJ1-1; 10 bases align to TRBD1. Looked up from germline, CDR1 is NNHNN and CDR2 is SYGAGS (reference sequence). The CDR3 has 12 amino acids. The CDR3 sequence: CASGGQGTEVFF. Partial CDR3 DNA: TGTGCCAGCGGGGGACAGGGGACA.

The sample holds a few counts of this clone. Gene names refer to mouse genes. The sequenced fragment ends 4 residues before the CDR3 boundary, so the rest is inferred from the germline J gene. This chain connects TRBV1 to TRBJ2-5, with TRBD1 matching 8 bases. V shed 7 bases, J shed 0 bases, and the junction held 6 bases outside the gene matches. Per germline, CDR1 NSQYPW and CDR2 LRSPGD (reference sequence). This CDR3 comprises 15 residues. The CDR3 bases that were read are TGCACCTGCAAGACAGGGGCCTTTAACCAAGAC. It yields the protein CTCKTGAFNQD. Given in full, the CDR3 is CTCKTGAFNQDTQYF.

This clone has only a few counts. Gene names follow the mouse nomenclature. With the read ending 4 residues before the CDR3 end, the germline J gene is used to fill in that end. The gene calls are TRBV13-2 and TRBJ2-7; D is unresolved. There are 14 residues in the CDR3. CDR1 is NNHNN and CDR2 is SYGAGS in the germline V gene (reference sequence). Trimming removed 1 base from V and 0 bases from J, with 8 bases in between. The CDR3 protein is CASGDQVSSYEQYF. CDR3 bases read: TGTGCCAGCGGTGATCAGGTCAGCTCCTAT.

This clone was seen a handful of times. The DNA translation disagrees with the TCRdb protein at residue 11, so the protein in this description comes from the DNA. The genes are named according to mouse. CDR3 bases read: TGCACCTGCAGTGCCAGGGACAGGGTGAATACG. Protein product: CTCSARDRVNT. The entire CDR3 is CTCSARDRVNTLYF. The gene calls are TRBV1 and TRBJ1-3; 9 bases agree with TRBD1. From the germline J gene comes the end of the CDR3, since the read stops 3 residues before it. The J segment lost 7 bases and the V segment lost 3 bases, leaving 4 bases of the junction unmatched. The CDR3 is 14 amino acids. Looked up from germline, CDR1 is NSQYPW and CDR2 is LRSPGD (reference sequence).

About this clone itself: All gene names here are mouse names. The read comes to an end 4 residues before the CDR3 does, leaving the germline J gene to fill in the end. This sequence joins TRBV13-3 and TRBJ2-1, with TRBD1 matching over 9 bases. With V trimmed by 4 bases and J by 1 base, 6 bases remained unmatched. The CDR3 has 16 amino acids. The germline CDR1 and CDR2 sequences are NNHDY and SYVADS. The sequenced CDR3 bases are TGTGCCAGCAGTCTCACCGGGACAGGGAACTATGCT. Protein: CASSLTGTGNYA. The full CDR3 reads CASSLTGTGNYAEQFF.

Note on this clone: Gene names are the mouse ones. Coverage ceases 4 residues before the CDR3 finishes, and the germline J gene fills in the end. This chain uses TRBV1 with TRBJ2-1; TRBD1 might be the D (6 bases). From germline, CDR1 is NSQYPW and CDR2 LRSPGD (reference sequence). This CDR3 has 15 amino acids. The part of the CDR3 DNA that was read is TGCACCTGCAGTGCAGATCACAGGGATGGGGCT. This codes for CTCSADHRDGA. The entire CDR3 protein reads CTCSADHRDGAEQFF.

There are many counts of this clone. Germline and genes here are mouse. The CDR3 bases that were read are TGTGCCAGCAGTTCTGGGGGGCCTAACCAAGAC. This gives the protein CASSSGGPNQD. The CDR3 as a whole reads CASSSGGPNQDTQYF. The J gene is TRBJ2-5, the V gene TRBV13-3; 8 bases map to TRBD2. The read ends 4 residues early relative to the CDR3; the germline J gene fills the gap. Germline V gene lookup returns CDR1 NNHDY and CDR2 SYVADS. With 4 bases clipped from V and 0 bases from J, the junction kept 4 bases outside the gene matches. The CDR3 spans 15 residues. Filled out from reference TRBV13-3 and TRBJ2-5, the complete variable domain reads EAAVTQSPRSKVAVTGGKVTLSCHQTNNHDYMYWYRQDTGHGLRLIHYSYVADSTEKGDIPDGYKASRPSQENFSLILELASLSQTAVYFCASSSGGPNQDTQYFGPGTRLLVL.

This clone was counted ten times or more. Germline and genes: mouse. The CDR3 end is not reached by the read, which stops 4 residues before it; the germline J gene fills it in. The genes are TRBV1 and TRBJ2-1; 8 nucleotides agree with TRBD2. The CDR3 length is 15 residues. Germline lookup yields CDR1 NSQYPW and CDR2 LRSPGD (reference sequence). Germline trimming cut 3 bases from V and 3 bases from J; bases unmatched to any gene: 4. The CDR3 sequence: CTCSAWGEGYAEQFF. CDR3 DNA (partial): TGCACCTGCAGTGCCTGGGGGGAAGGCTATGCT.

Comment on this clone: The DNA translation disagrees with the TCRdb protein at residue 11, so the protein in this description comes from the DNA. Mouse gene names and germline throughout. The sequenced fragment ends 3 residues before the CDR3 boundary, so the rest is inferred from the germline J gene. This sequence joins TRBV19 and TRBJ1-3, with a possible D match to TRBD1 (6 bases). The CDR3 totals 14 residues. Germline V gene lookup returns CDR1 FNHDT and CDR2 SITEND (reference sequence). The V end lost 3 bases, the J end lost 2 bases, and 9 bases lay between the germline ends. This CDR3 reads CASSNRVTGNTLYF. The part of the CDR3 DNA that was read is TGTGCCAGCAGTAACAGGGTTACTGGAAATACG.

Details on this clone: Any gene name here is a mouse gene name. The sequenced part of the CDR3 DNA is TGTGCCAGCAGTGACGGGACACTCCAAGAC. It specifies CASSDGTLQD. The whole CDR3 reads CASSDGTLQDTQYF. The chain has TRBV13-3 and TRBJ2-5, with D tentatively TRBD1 (6 bases). Sequencing ends 4 residues short of the CDR3 end; the germline J gene provides the rest. From germline, CDR1 is NNHDY and CDR2 SYVADS. V was cut by 2 bases and J by 2 bases, with 9 bases left in between. CDR3 length equals 14 residues.

A word on this clone: Genes and germline come from the mouse. The read ends 4 residues shy of where the CDR3 ends; the end is completed using the germline J gene. The chain couples TRBV19 to TRBJ2-2; D remains ambiguous. From germline, CDR1 is FNHDT and CDR2 SITEND (reference sequence). The ends were cut back, 2 bases at V and 0 bases at J, with 5 bases in the middle. The CDR3 contains 14 residues. CDR3 amino acids: CASSIGSNTGQLYF. The sequenced part of the CDR3 DNA is TGTGCCAGCAGTATTGGTTCAAACACCGGG.

There are a few counts of this clone. Gene names are the mouse ones. Read coverage stops 4 residues before the CDR3 terminus; the germline J gene supplies the remainder. The chain recombines TRBV19 with TRBJ2-5; 9 bases agree with TRBD2. Trimming cost V 1 base and J 2 bases; bases outside gene matches: 5. The CDR3 loop spans 16 amino acids. Looked up from germline, CDR1 is FNHDT and CDR2 is SITEND (reference sequence). CDR3 bases read: TGTGCCAGCAGTATAAGTCTCTGGGGGGGCCAAGAC. Amino acids: CASSISLWGGQD. From start to end, the CDR3 is CASSISLWGGQDTQYF.

This clone occurred a few times. This may be a read error: a much more frequent sequence differs by one nucleotide. The gene symbols are mouse symbols. Read coverage stops 4 residues before the CDR3 terminus; the germline J gene supplies the remainder. Different DNA sequences within this sample yield the same CDR3. This sequence joins TRBV13-2 and TRBJ2-1; TRBD2 aligns across 11 bases. The V gene end was trimmed by 4 bases and the J gene end by 1 base; junction bases not matched to a gene: 1. Germline V gene lookup returns CDR1 NNHNN and CDR2 SYGAGS (reference sequence). The CDR3 runs to 15 residues. The CDR3 reads CASGRTGGNYAEQFF. CDR3 bases read: TGTGCCAGCGGTCGGACTGGGGGGAACTATGCT.

This clone was detected only a few times. The genes and germline here are from mouse. The CDR3 bases that were read are TGCACCTGCAGTGCAGATCTTCCGGGGGGGCGCGCT. Translating it yields CTCSADLPGGRA. The whole CDR3 is CTCSADLPGGRAEQFF. This chain joins TRBV1 and TRBJ2-1; 8 bases agree with TRBD2. Sequencing ends 4 residues short of the CDR3 end; the germline J gene provides the rest. This CDR3 has 16 residues. The germline CDR1 and CDR2 sequences are NSQYPW and LRSPGD (reference sequence).